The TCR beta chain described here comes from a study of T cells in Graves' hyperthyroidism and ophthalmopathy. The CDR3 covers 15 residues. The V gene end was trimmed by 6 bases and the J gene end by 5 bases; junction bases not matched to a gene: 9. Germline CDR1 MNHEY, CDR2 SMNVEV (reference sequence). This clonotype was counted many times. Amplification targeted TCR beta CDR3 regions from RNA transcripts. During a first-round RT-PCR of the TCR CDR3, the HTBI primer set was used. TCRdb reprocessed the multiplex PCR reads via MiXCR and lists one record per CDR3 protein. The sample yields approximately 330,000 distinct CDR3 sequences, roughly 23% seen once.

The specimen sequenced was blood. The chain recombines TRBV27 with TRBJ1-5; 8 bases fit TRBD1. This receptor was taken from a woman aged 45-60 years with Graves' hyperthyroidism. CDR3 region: CASRLSGGGDQPQHF. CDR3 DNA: TGTGCCAGCAGGCTATCAGGGGGCGGGGATCAGCCCCAGCATTTT.